The TCR beta chain under discussion was sequenced for a study of beta chain features in type 1 diabetes. Study as a whole: The number of sorted cells examined across all samples was 107,917,701.

Details on this clone: Its antigen is currently unknown.

V lost 7 bases, J lost 6 bases, and 9 bases stayed unmatched. The CDR3 loop spans 15 amino acids. Looked up from germline, CDR1 is MNHEY and CDR2 is SVGAGI. Investigators reverse transcribed all isolated RNA, so they sequenced expressed TCRB transcripts. Assay used: immunoSEQ multiplex PCR; TCRdb lists only in-frame clones, some missing. The table lists about 260,000 clones, 20% of them singletons. Overall study findings and caveats: Moderate yet significant TCRB CDR3 shortening was seen in Type 1 diabetes patients in all four CD4+ subsets.

Specimen: naive CD4+ T cells from blood. J is TRBJ2-1 and V is TRBV6-5, with TRBD2 matching 10 bases. The sequence was obtained from a woman in her forties with type 1 diabetes. The CDR3 protein is CASNHLAGGSNEQFF. CDR3 nucleotide sequence: TGTGCCAGCAACCACTTAGCGGGAGGCAGCAATGAGCAGTTCTTC.